This entry lists 22 T cell receptor beta chains sequenced from one sample in a study of CD8 T cells in ankylosing spondylitis. TCRdb re-analysed the 5' RACE reads in MiXCR, keeping a single row per CDR3 protein. Here the sample spans some 130,000 distinct CDR3 sequences, approximately 15% being singletons. What was sequenced was blood, either unsorted or a sorted T cell fraction (not recorded which). These receptors were taken from a female donor with ankylosing spondylitis or in good health (not recorded which).

The chain combines TRBV5-1 with TRBJ1-2; D might be TRBD1 (6 bases). The germline gives CDR1 SGHRS, CDR2 YFSETQ. Trimming took off 3 bases at V and 5 bases at J, with 11 bases between the two ends. The CDR3 runs 13 residues. The CDR3 DNA is TGCGCCAGCAGCTCAGGGGCGGAGTATGGCTACACCTTC. This codes for CASSSGAEYGYTF.

This clonotype has more than one count but fewer than ten. V gene TRBV5-1 combines with J gene TRBJ2-2; D possibly corresponds to TRBD2 (6 bases). Per germline, CDR1 SGHRS and CDR2 YFSETQ. The CDR3 spans 16 residues. Between the trimmed V and J ends, which lost 1 base and 2 bases, there was a span of 12 bases. The CDR3 spells CASSLTGTRNTGELFF. As DNA, the CDR3 is TGCGCCAGCAGCTTGACTGGGACTCGTAACACCGGGGAGCTGTTTTTT.

The chain carries TRBV20-1 and TRBJ1-5; D might be TRBD1 (5 bases). The CDR3 spans 13 residues. Germline CDR1 DFQATT, CDR2 SNEGSKA (reference sequence). The ends were cut back, 6 bases at V and 2 bases at J, with 11 bases in the middle. CDR3 amino acids: CSAPLGGNQPQHF. The DNA of the CDR3 is TGCAGTGCCCCCCTAGGGGGCAATCAGCCCCAGCATTTT.

At least ten counts were recorded for this clonotype. The V call is TRBV9, the J call TRBJ1-3; a weak D match, TRBD1 (6 bases). Germline CDR1 reads SGDLS; CDR2 reads YYNGEE. V shed 0 bases and J shed 4 bases, with 17 bases lying between them. The CDR3 runs 17 residues. CDR3 loop: CASSVERVGTPGNTIYF. The CDR3 DNA sequence: TGTGCCAGCAGCGTAGAGAGAGTGGGGACACCCGGAAACACCATATATTTT.

The V call is TRBV7-3, the J call TRBJ2-2, with a tentative D call TRBD2 (7 bases). This CDR3 has 15 residues. Germline lookup yields CDR1 SGHTA and CDR2 FQGTGA. Trimming removed 3 bases at V and 3 bases at J, with 11 bases between. As DNA, the CDR3 is TGTGCCAGCAGCTTCGGGGGGCCGGACACCGGGGAGCTGTTTTTT. As protein: CASSFGGPDTGELFF.

There are a few counts of this clonotype. This chain links TRBV12-3 or TRBV12-4 with TRBJ2-7; TRBD1 aligns across 7 bases. V was pared by 6 bases and J by 7 bases, with 15 bases of the junction left unmatched. The CDR3 consists of 15 residues. The CDR3 reads CASSQDRVVPWEQYF. In DNA, the CDR3 is TGTGCCAGCAGCCAAGACAGGGTAGTCCCCTGGGAGCAGTACTTC.

This clonotype was detected many times. The chain recombines TRBV6-1 with TRBJ2-5; D not resolved. The CDR3 loop spans 16 amino acids. Germline CDR1 is MNHNS and CDR2 is SASEGT. Trimming cost V 4 bases and J 1 base, with 16 bases left between them. The DNA of the CDR3 is TGTGCCAGCAGTGTTGGTGGCGGAACTGGCCAAGAGACCCAGTACTTC. This encodes CASSVGGGTGQETQYF.

The rearrangement joins TRBV10-3 to TRBJ2-1; 11 bases map to TRBD1. Looked up from germline, CDR1 is ENHRY and CDR2 is SYGVKD. The CDR3 sequence is 14 residues long. V lost 6 bases, J lost 7 bases, and 5 bases stayed unmatched. The CDR3 protein is CAIRMGQGGNEQFF. The CDR3 region has the DNA TGTGCCATCAGGATGGGACAGGGGGGTAATGAGCAGTTCTTC.

This clonotype was observed many times. The rearrangement joins TRBV6-6 to TRBJ2-7; no clear D gene. V was clipped by 2 bases and J by 3 bases, with 8 bases between them. This CDR3 is built from 13 residues. From germline, CDR1 is MNHNY and CDR2 SVGAGI (reference sequence). For the CDR3, the DNA is TGTGCCAGCAGTTACGGAACGGACTACGAGCAGTACTTC. This encodes CASSYGTDYEQYF.

For this clonotype: With a much larger clone just one base away, this may be a read error. V gene TRBV12-3 or TRBV12-4 combines with J gene TRBJ2-7, with D possibly being TRBD2 (6 bases). The CDR3 is 13 residues long. The CDR3 here is CASRRPGAHEQHF. The CDR3 bases are TGTGCCAGCAGACGGCCGGGAGCCCACGAGCAGCACTTC.

CDR3 residues: CSASPASGQETQYF. CDR3 nucleotide sequence: TGCAGTGCTAGTCCGGCTAGCGGGCAAGAGACCCAGTACTTC. The chain combines TRBV20-1 with TRBJ2-5, with TRBD2 matching 8 bases. Per the germline V gene, CDR1 is DFQATT and CDR2 is SNEGSKA (reference sequence). CDR3 size: 14 residues. Losses at the gene ends were 3 bases for V and 2 bases for J; bases not matched to a gene: 5.

This clonotype came up many times. The V and J genes are TRBV12-3 or TRBV12-4 and TRBJ1-2; D gene unclear. The CDR3 is 17 amino acids. V was pared by 5 bases and J by 4 bases, with 23 bases between. The CDR3 sequence: CASSTSGSPLPGYGYTF. The DNA of the CDR3 is TGTGCCAGCAGTACCAGTGGGTCGCCCCTCCCCGGCTATGGCTACACCTTC.

There are a few counts of this clonotype. The V and J genes are TRBV19 and TRBJ2-1; D uncertain. CDR3 length: 17 amino acids. The V end lost 5 bases, the J end lost 0 bases, and 17 bases lay between the germline ends. Germline values: CDR1 LNHDA, CDR2 SQIVND (reference sequence). The CDR3 sequence: CASSPPGGESSYNEQFF. As DNA, the CDR3 is TGTGCCAGTAGTCCCCCCGGCGGCGAGAGCTCCTACAATGAGCAGTTCTTC.

V gene TRBV28 combines with J gene TRBJ1-4, with D perhaps TRBD1 (6 bases). V was shortened by 3 bases and J by 0 bases, with 8 bases between the two germline ends. This CDR3 spans 15 amino acids. The germline gives CDR1 MDHEN, CDR2 SYDVKM. The CDR3 loop reads CASSFRQATNEKLFF. CDR3 sequence (DNA): TGTGCCAGCAGTTTTCGACAGGCAACTAATGAAAAACTGTTTTTT.

V usage is TRBV28 and J usage is TRBJ2-3; D might be TRBD1 (6 bases). CDR1 is MDHEN and CDR2 is SYDVKM in the germline V gene. The CDR3 extends over 15 amino acids. The V gene lost 7 bases and the J gene lost 6 bases, with 20 bases spanning the gap. CDR3 in amino acids: CASTGSQGLRDTQYF. Written as DNA, the CDR3 is TGTGCCAGCACCGGGTCACAGGGCCTCAGGGATACGCAGTATTTT.

This clonotype was seen at least ten times. The chain couples TRBV5-1 to TRBJ2-3, with D possibly called TRBD1 or TRBD2 (6 bases each). Trimming removed 4 bases from V and 2 bases from J, with 14 bases in between. CDR3 length: 15 residues. Germline V lookup: CDR1 SGHRS, CDR2 YFSETQ. CDR3: CASSVGGHSTDTQYF. The CDR3 DNA follows: TGCGCCAGCAGCGTTGGGGGGCACTCCACAGATACGCAGTATTTT.

This clonotype has a handful of counts. V is TRBV23-1 and J is TRBJ1-2, with D unclear. TRBV23-1 is treated as an ORF (open reading frame) with a function not yet certain. Trimming stripped 2 bases from V and 4 bases from J, with 5 bases between. CDR3 length equals 12 residues. This CDR3 is CASSQRSYGYTF. The CDR3 DNA is TGCGCCAGCAGTCAAAGGAGCTATGGCTACACCTTC.

The J gene is TRBJ2-1, the V gene TRBV20-1; 9 nucleotides agree with TRBD1. The CDR3 runs 14 residues. CDR1 and CDR2 (germline): DFQATT, SNEGSKA (reference sequence). V lost 2 bases and J lost 8; bases outside the gene matches: 7. CDR3 coding DNA: TGCAGTGCTAGAAGGGGGACAGGGAACTATGAGCAGTTCTTC. Translating it yields CSARRGTGNYEQFF.

The sample holds a few counts of this clonotype. The CDR3 loop is CASSGLGPQHF. DNA of the CDR3: TGTGCCAGCAGTGGCCTCGGGCCCCAGCATTTT. This chain uses TRBV6-1 with TRBJ1-5; no firm D call. Germline V gene sequence: CDR1 MNHNS, CDR2 SASEGT. V lost 4 bases to trimming and J lost 9 bases, with 7 bases between them. The CDR3 extends over 11 amino acids.

V gene TRBV4-2 combines with J gene TRBJ2-5; a weak D match, TRBD2 (6 bases). CDR3 length equals 15 residues. Germline CDR1 reads LGHNA; CDR2 reads YNFKEQ. Trimming took off 3 bases at V and 2 bases at J, with 13 bases between the two ends. CDR3 in amino acids: CASSQGLALQETQYF. As DNA, the CDR3 is TGTGCCAGCAGCCAGGGGCTAGCGCTTCAAGAGACCCAGTACTTC.

The table lists this clonotype with a few counts. The chain couples TRBV12-1 to TRBJ2-3; TRBD2 was called by the table and not checked on the DNA. TRBV12-1 is annotated as a pseudogene. The CDR3 extends over 15 amino acids. CDR3 sequence reads: CASSWGLAMTDTQYF. As DNA, the CDR3 is TGTGCCAGCAGCTGGGGACTAGCGATGACAGATACGCAGTATTTT.

This clonotype was observed at least ten times. The chain recombines TRBV12-3 or TRBV12-4 with TRBJ1-5; 7 bases align to TRBD1. V lost 7 bases and J lost 7; bases outside the gene matches: 7. The CDR3 covers 13 residues. The CDR3 is CASTLDRAQPQHF. As DNA, the CDR3 is TGTGCCAGCACCCTCGACAGGGCGCAGCCCCAGCATTTT.